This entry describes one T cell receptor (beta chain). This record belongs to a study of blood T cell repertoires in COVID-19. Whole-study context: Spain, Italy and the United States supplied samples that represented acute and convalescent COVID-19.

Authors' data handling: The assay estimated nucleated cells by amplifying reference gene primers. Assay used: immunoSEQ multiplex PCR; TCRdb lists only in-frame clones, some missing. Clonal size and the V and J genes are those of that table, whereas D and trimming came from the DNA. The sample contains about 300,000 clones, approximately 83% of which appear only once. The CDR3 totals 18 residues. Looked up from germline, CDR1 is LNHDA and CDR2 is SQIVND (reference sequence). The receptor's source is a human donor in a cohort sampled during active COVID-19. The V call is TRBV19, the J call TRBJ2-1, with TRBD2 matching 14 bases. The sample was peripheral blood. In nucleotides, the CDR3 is TGTAACGGAGTAGTGGGACTAGCGGGAGAGGGGCGGGGATTAGAGCAGTTCTTC. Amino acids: CNGVVGLAGEGRGLEQFF.